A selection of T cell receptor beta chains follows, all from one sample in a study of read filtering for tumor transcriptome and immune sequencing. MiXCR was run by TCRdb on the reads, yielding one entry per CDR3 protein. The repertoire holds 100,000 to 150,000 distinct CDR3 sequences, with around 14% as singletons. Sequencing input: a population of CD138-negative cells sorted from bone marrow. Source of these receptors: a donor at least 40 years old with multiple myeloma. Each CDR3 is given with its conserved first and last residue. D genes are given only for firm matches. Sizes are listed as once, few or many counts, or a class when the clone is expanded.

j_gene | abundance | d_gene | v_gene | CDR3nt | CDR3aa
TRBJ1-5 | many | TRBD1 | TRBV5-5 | TGTGCCAGCAGCTTGGCGGTCTGGACAGGGGTTCAGCCCCAGCATTTT | CASSLAVWTGVQPQHF
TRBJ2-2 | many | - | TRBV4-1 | TGCGCCAGCAGCCGAATCGGTGGGACCGGGGAGCTGTTTTTT | CASSRIGGTGELFF
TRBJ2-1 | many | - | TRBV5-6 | TGTGCCAGCCGTTCCTACAATGAGCAGTTCTTC | CASRSYNEQFF
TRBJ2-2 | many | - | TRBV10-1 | TGCGCCAGCAGCCGGATGAGACCGCCGAACACCGGGGAGCTGTTTTTT | CASSRMRPPNTGELFF
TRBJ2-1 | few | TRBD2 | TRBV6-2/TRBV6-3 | TGTGCCAGCAGTTACTCGTCGACTAGCGGGAATAGTGAGCAGTTCTTC | CASSYSSTSGNSEQFF
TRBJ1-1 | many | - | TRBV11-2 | TGTGCCAGCAGCCCTCCCCCTGGGGACACTGAAGCTTTCTTT | CASSPPPGDTEAFF
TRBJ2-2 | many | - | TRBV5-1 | TGCGCCAGCAGGCTGTACGCCGGGGAGCTGTTTTTT | CASRLYAGELFF
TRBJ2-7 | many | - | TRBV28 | TGTGCCAGCAGTTTGGGTGGAGTCCCCTACGAGCAGTACTTC | CASSLGGVPYEQYF
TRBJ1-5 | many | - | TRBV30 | TGTGCCTGGAGTGTACCAGGGCTCAATCAGCCCCAGCATTTT | CAWSVPGLNQPQHF
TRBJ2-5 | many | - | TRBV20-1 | TGCAGTGCTTCGGGGCCGCAAGAGACCCAGTACTTC | CSASGPQETQYF
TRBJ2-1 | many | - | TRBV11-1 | TGTGCCAGCACCGGAGAGGAATACAATGAGCAGTTCTTC | CASTGEEYNEQFF
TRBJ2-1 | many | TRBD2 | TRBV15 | TGTGCCACCAGCAGAGAATTAGCGGGCCCCATGCAGTTCTTC | CATSRELAGPMQFF
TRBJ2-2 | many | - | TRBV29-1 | TGCAGCGTTGTGGAAGTGACACACGGGAACACCGGGGAGCTGTTTTTT | CSVVEVTHGNTGELFF
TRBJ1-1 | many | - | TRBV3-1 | TGTGCCAGCAGTAGCCTCATGAACACTGAAGCTTTCTTT | CASSSLMNTEAFF
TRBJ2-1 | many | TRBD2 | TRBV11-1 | TGTGCCAGCAGCGCACCCGGGACTAGAAACAATGAGCAGTTCTTC | CASSAPGTRNNEQFF
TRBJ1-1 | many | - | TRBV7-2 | TGTGCCAGCAGCTTAGCGCTAAGGGATGGGGCCACTGAAGCTTTCTTT | CASSLALRDGATEAFF